This record concerns one TCR beta chain sequence. The sample comes from a study of blood T cell repertoires in COVID-19. Study in general: There were acute and convalescent COVID-19 samples, and they came from the United States, Italy and Spain.

The CDR3 runs 13 residues. The V and J ends lost 7 bases and 8 bases respectively, with 20 bases between them. The germline gives CDR1 GTSNPN, CDR2 SVGIG (reference sequence). As handled by the study authors: Researchers report that nucleated cell counts were estimated from reference gene primer amplification. The data were produced by immunoSEQ multiplex PCR, yet TCRdb's version contains in-frame clones alone and is incomplete. V and J calls and clone size are given by that table; D and trimming were obtained from the DNA. Among about 100,000 clones, roughly nine tenths were seen once, and the ten largest hold about 1%.

The sequenced sample was peripheral blood. V and J are TRBV30 and TRBJ1-2; tentatively, D is TRBD1 (6 bases). The TCR was taken from a man in his sixties with acute or convalescent COVID-19. The CDR3 DNA is TGTGCCTTGCTCCTGGGACACCCGGAGGGCTACACCTTC. It encodes CALLLGHPEGYTF.